This T cell receptor (beta chain) came from a study of T cells in Graves' hyperthyroidism and ophthalmopathy. Study summary: Peripheral blood draws took place at initial diagnosis, ahead of any treatment.

The CDR3 covers 15 residues. V shed 1 base and J shed 0 bases, with 6 bases lying between them. Germline lookup yields CDR1 SGHAT and CDR2 FQNNGV. Amplified regions were TCR beta CDR3 sequences from RNA transcripts. Researchers ran a first-round RT-PCR on the TCR CDR3 using the HTBI primer set. In TCRdb, the multiplex PCR reads were re-called with MiXCR into one record per CDR3 protein. The sample yields over 300,000 distinct CDR3 sequences, about 15% seen once. Hyperthyroidism was newly diagnosed in patients aged 18 to 65 (duration under 2 months). Exclusion criteria comprised uncontrolled infection, other autoimmune disease, pregnancy or lactation. The study's findings and limits: Blood shared most expanded thyroid clonotypes above 0.001.

This clonotype was picked up many times. What it binds is not known. The J gene is TRBJ2-2, the V gene TRBV11-2; D is undetermined. The specimen sequenced was blood. The TCR originated in a woman aged 55-75 years with Graves' hyperthyroidism. The CDR3 is CASSLGAANTGELFF. The CDR3 coding sequence is TGTGCCAGCAGCTTAGGGGCTGCGAACACCGGGGAGCTGTTTTTT.